The clone carrying this T cell receptor beta chain was counted a single time. Antigen specificity is unknown. This CDR3 region has 18 residues. V dropped 4 bases and J dropped 4; count of bases not matched to a gene: 18. Looked up from germline, CDR1 is SGDLS and CDR2 is YYNGEE. The data originate from a study of shared clonotypes between healthy human individuals. General study results and limits: As a rule, naive subsets had a larger estimated richness than memory subsets. The sharing of 5% to 5.5% of naive CD4 clonotypes was seen across a handful of donors.

Some clones are missing from TCRdb's copy, which holds only in-frame ones; the method was immunoSEQ multiplex PCR. Among 2 million to 2.5 million clones listed, approximately 96% were seen once. Material: naive CD4+ T cells sorted from blood. Subset specified: CD45RA+ positively selected. This sequence joins TRBV9 and TRBJ1-2, with 8 bases identical to TRBD1. The receptor comes from a young man in good health. For the CDR3, the DNA is TGTGCCAGCAGCCCCCAACGACAGGGGTTTAGAAACTTCTATGGCTACACCTTC. Its protein product is CASSPQRQGFRNFYGYTF. The entire variable domain, with the rest obtained from reference TRBV9 and TRBJ1-2, is as follows: DSGVTQTPKHLITATGQRVTLRCSPRSGDLSVYWYQQSLDQGLQFLIQYYNGEERAKGNILERFSAQQFPDLHSELNLSSLELGDSALYFCASSPQRQGFRNFYGYTFGSGTRLTVV.